The next 31 T cell receptor beta chains were all read from a single sample in a study of OX40 agonist ivuxolimab in advanced cancers. Profiled with immunoSEQ multiplex PCR; TCRdb holds only in-frame clones, not every one. The repertoire holds roughly 89,000 clones, with around 83% as singletons. Specimen: CD4+ or CD8+ T cells sorted from blood, collected in a trial of the OX40 agonist ivuxolimab. The receptors here all came from an adult with an advanced solid tumor such as melanoma, head and neck, liver or kidney cancer.

The rearrangement links TRBV2 to TRBJ2-7; possibly TRBD2 for D (6 bases). CDR3 length: 13 residues. Trimming took 4 bases from V and 2 from J, leaving 9 bases between them. The V gene's germline CDR1 is SNHLY and CDR2 FYNNEI. The CDR3 loop reads CASSVEGAYEQYF. Here the CDR3 DNA reads TGTGCCAGCAGTGTGGAGGGAGCCTACGAGCAGTACTTC.

The J gene is TRBJ2-6, the V gene TRBV6-1, with 8 bases fitting TRBD1. This CDR3 is built from 17 residues. V lost 4 bases, J lost 3 bases, and 8 bases stayed unmatched. CDR1 MNHNS and CDR2 SASEGT come from the germline V gene. The CDR3 coding sequence is TGTGCCAGCAGTGCCTCACAGGGGGTAGATGGGGCCAACGTCCTGACTTTC. It translates to CASSASQGVDGANVLTF.

The V gene is TRBV5-1, the J gene TRBJ1-2; tentatively, D is TRBD1 (6 bases). Per the germline V gene, CDR1 is SGHRS and CDR2 is YFSETQ. V gave up 7 bases and J gave up 7 bases, with 20 bases separating them. The CDR3 contains 14 residues. This chain's CDR3 is CASRDGGQMGGYTF. Here the CDR3 DNA reads TGCGCCAGCCGTGATGGGGGGCAAATGGGTGGCTACACCTTC.

The chain recombines TRBV4-1 with TRBJ1-3; TRBD1 is a possible D gene (5 bases). The V and J ends lost 0 bases and 0 bases respectively, with 12 bases between them. Germline V lookup: CDR1 MGHRA, CDR2 YSYEKL. This CDR3 is 17 amino acids long. The chain's CDR3 is CASSQDPRTRSGNTIYF. DNA of the CDR3: TGCGCCAGCAGCCAAGACCCCCGGACACGCTCTGGAAACACCATATATTTT.

This clone was picked up one time. This chain joins TRBV19 and TRBJ2-1; 8 bases match TRBD2. Germline trimming cut 3 bases from V and 0 bases from J; bases unmatched to any gene: 13. In germline, CDR1 is LNHDA, CDR2 SQIVND (reference sequence). The CDR3 spans 19 residues. The chain's CDR3 is CASSISGIAGLGSYNEQFF. Here the CDR3 DNA reads TGTGCCAGTAGTATTTCCGGGATAGCGGGGCTGGGCTCCTACAATGAGCAGTTCTTC.

The V call is TRBV7-8, the J call TRBJ1-2; D might be TRBD1 (5 bases). Deletions cut 7 bases from V and 4 bases from J, with 19 bases between. The V gene's germline CDR1 is SGHVS and CDR2 FQNEAQ. The CDR3 covers 15 residues. In DNA form, the CDR3 reads TGTGCCAGCACCAAGCAGGGACCAAGTACCTATGGCTACACCTTC. This gives the protein CASTKQGPSTYGYTF. The variable domain in full, with the rest retrieved from reference TRBV7-8 and TRBJ1-2, is GAGVSQSPRYKVAKRGQDVALRCDPISGHVSLFWYQQALGQGPEFLTYFQNEAQLDKSGLPSDRFFAERPEGSVSTLKIQRTQQEDSAVYLCASTKQGPSTYGYTFGSGTRLTVV.

The chain has TRBV18 and TRBJ1-1; the D is unclear. V was trimmed by 3 bases and J by 5 bases, leaving 13 bases between them. Germline lookup yields CDR1 KGHSH and CDR2 LQKENI. The CDR3 is 14 amino acids. The CDR3 region is CASSPGFRLTEAFF. As DNA, the CDR3 is TGTGCCAGCTCACCGGGGTTTCGGCTGACTGAAGCTTTCTTT.

The chain has TRBV19 and TRBJ1-1; D uncertain. V was trimmed by 3 bases and J by 1 base, leaving 12 bases between them. The CDR3 is made up of 15 amino acids. The V gene's germline CDR1 is LNHDA and CDR2 SQIVND (reference sequence). The CDR3 sequence is CASSIPTLENTEAFF. The CDR3 DNA sequence: TGTGCCAGTAGTATCCCGACCCTGGAGAACACTGAAGCTTTCTTT.

This clone was seen a handful of times. The chain carries TRBV7-3 and TRBJ2-3, with a weak D call TRBD1 (6 bases). Germline-derived CDR1 and CDR2 are SGHTA and FQGTGA. This CDR3 has 16 residues. V lost 1 base, J lost 1 base, and 12 bases lay in between. Here the CDR3 reads CASSLIWRQGTDTQYF. The CDR3 DNA sequence: TGTGCCAGCAGCTTAATATGGAGACAGGGCACAGATACGCAGTATTTT.

In DNA, the CDR3 is TGTGCCAGCAGCTTAGTTGGTGAGAACACTGAAGCTTTCTTT. It specifies CASSLVGENTEAFF. This chain connects TRBV7-2 to TRBJ1-1; D is undetermined. The CDR3 runs to 14 residues. Deletions cut 1 base from V and 1 base from J, with 7 bases between. The germline CDR1 and CDR2 sequences are SGHTA and FQGNSA.

This chain links TRBV7-2 with TRBJ2-3, with no clear D. This CDR3 is built from 14 residues. The germline V gene encodes CDR1 SGHTA and CDR2 FQGNSA. The V end was cut by 1 base, the J end by 4 bases, with 9 bases between. The CDR3 region is CASSLERTPDTQYF. The CDR3 DNA follows: TGTGCCAGCAGCTTAGAGAGGACCCCAGATACGCAGTATTTT.

The rearrangement joins TRBV27 to TRBJ2-7; D ambiguous. Germline V lookup: CDR1 MNHEY, CDR2 SMNVEV (reference sequence). The length of the CDR3 is 13 residues. V was clipped by 3 bases and J by 3 bases, with 9 bases between them. This CDR3 is CASSLGSRYEQYF. The CDR3 DNA is TGTGCCAGCAGTTTGGGCAGCCGCTACGAGCAGTACTTC.

This chain links TRBV7-9 with TRBJ2-3, with 9 bases fitting TRBD2. Germline CDR1 is SEHNR and CDR2 is FQNEAQ (reference sequence). The CDR3 is made up of 15 amino acids. The trim removed 5 bases at V and 1 base at J, leaving 4 bases unmatched. The CDR3 here is CASSPSGRRTDTQYF. The CDR3 DNA reads as TGTGCCAGCAGCCCCAGCGGGAGGCGCACAGATACGCAGTATTTT.

V gene TRBV5-8 combines with J gene TRBJ2-6, with D maybe TRBD2 (5 bases). V was shortened by 4 bases and J by 2 bases, with 10 bases between the two germline ends. CDR3 length: 15 amino acids. The germline CDR1 and CDR2 sequences are SGHTS and YDEGEE. CDR3 region: CASSSGVAGANVLTF. DNA of the CDR3: TGTGCCAGCAGCAGCGGAGTCGCTGGGGCCAACGTCCTGACTTTC.

This clone has a handful of counts. The rearrangement links TRBV6-6 to TRBJ2-5; D assignment may be TRBD1 or TRBD2 (5 bases each). Trimming pared 8 bases from V and 2 bases from J, leaving 18 bases between. The CDR3 loop spans 15 amino acids. Germline lookup yields CDR1 MNHNY and CDR2 SVGAGI (reference sequence). CDR3 in DNA: TGTGCCAGCTGGGCGGGTGGGGGAAGGCAAGAGACCCAGTACTTC. It specifies CASWAGGGRQETQYF.

The chain combines TRBV25-1 with TRBJ1-2; the D is unclear. The CDR3 is 12 residues long. Germline loops: CDR1 MGHDK, CDR2 SYGVNS. The V end lost 4 bases, the J end lost 8 bases, and 11 bases lay between the germline ends. CDR3 in DNA: TGTGCCAGCAGTGGGACTGTTTCAGGCTACACCTTC. Translating gives CASSGTVSGYTF.

Of note for this clone: A junction boundary mismatches the germline segment, possibly from a read error. V is TRBV7-7 and J is TRBJ2-5; D is possibly TRBD2 (5 bases). CDR3 length: 13 amino acids. Germline CDR1 reads SSHAT; CDR2 reads FNYEAQ (reference sequence). The CDR3 DNA reads as TGTGCTAGCAGCATGGGGAGCCAAGAGACCCAGTACTTC. Its protein is CASSMGSQETQYF. Filled out from reference TRBV7-7 and TRBJ2-5, the complete variable domain reads GAGVSQSPRYKVTKRGQDVTLRCDPISSHATLYWYQQALGQGPEFLTYFNYEAQPDKSGLPSDRFSAERPEGSISTLTIQRTEQRDSAMYRCASSMGSQETQYFGPGTRLLVL.

This clone was observed a few times. This chain joins TRBV19 and TRBJ2-3; 11 bases match TRBD2. Germline V gene lookup returns CDR1 LNHDA and CDR2 SQIVND (reference sequence). Trimming cost V 4 bases and J 5 bases; bases outside gene matches: 8. The CDR3 covers 16 residues. The CDR3 here is CASSKVSGGARDTQYF. CDR3 DNA: TGTGCCAGTAGTAAGGTTAGCGGGGGGGCCAGAGATACGCAGTATTTT.

This CDR3 reads CASSLGSSGANVLTF. As DNA, the CDR3 is TGTGCCAGCAGTTTAGGTAGCTCTGGGGCCAACGTCCTGACTTTC. J is TRBJ2-6 and V is TRBV27; D unresolved. Germline V gene sequence: CDR1 MNHEY, CDR2 SMNVEV (reference sequence). This CDR3 contains 15 residues. V lost 2 bases and J lost 0, with 5 bases in between.

This sequence joins TRBV6-1 and TRBJ1-1; possibly TRBD1 for D (5 bases). This CDR3 has 14 residues. The V end lost 4 bases, the J end lost 0 bases, and 9 bases lay between the germline ends. Germline V gene lookup returns CDR1 MNHNS and CDR2 SASEGT. The CDR3 coding sequence is TGTGCCAGCAGTGTGCGGGGCATGAACACTGAAGCTTTCTTT. Protein: CASSVRGMNTEAFF.

This chain connects TRBV6-1 to TRBJ1-2; no clear D gene. The CDR3 consists of 13 residues. Looked up from germline, CDR1 is MNHNS and CDR2 is SASEGT. V gave up 5 bases and J gave up 5 bases, with 12 bases separating them. CDR3 in amino acids: CASSPSGEYGYTF. Written as DNA, the CDR3 is TGTGCCAGCAGTCCAAGTGGGGAATATGGCTACACCTTC.

The V gene is TRBV6-5, the J gene TRBJ2-1; 12 nucleotides line up with TRBD2. Germline V lookup: CDR1 MNHEY, CDR2 SVGAGI. This CDR3 contains 14 residues. V lost 8 bases, J lost 4 bases, and 3 bases stayed unmatched. The CDR3 reads CASLAGGRYNEQFF. Here the CDR3 DNA reads TGTGCCAGCCTAGCGGGGGGGCGTTACAATGAGCAGTTCTTC.

The chain links TRBV6-6 to TRBJ2-2, with TRBD1 identical over 7 bases. The V and J ends lost 2 bases and 4 bases, in that order; junction bases with no gene match: 7. CDR3 length: 16 residues. Germline CDR1 is MNHNY and CDR2 is SVGAGI (reference sequence). The CDR3 nucleotides read TGTGCCAGCAGTTACGAGAGGGGGCGTAGCACCGGGGAGCTGTTTTTT. Amino acids: CASSYERGRSTGELFF.

CDR3 bases: TGTGCCAGCAGCTTCGTCGGGGCTAGCGGGAGCTACGAGCAGTACTTC. Encoded protein: CASSFVGASGSYEQYF. This rearrangement joins TRBV7-8 to TRBJ2-7, with 10 positions matching TRBD2. The CDR3 loop spans 16 amino acids. V trimming: 3 bases; J trimming: 3 bases; junction bases outside the gene matches: 8. Germline V gene data show CDR1 as SGHVS and CDR2 as FQNEAQ. Full variable domain (missing parts from reference TRBV7-8 and TRBJ2-7): GAGVSQSPRYKVAKRGQDVALRCDPISGHVSLFWYQQALGQGPEFLTYFQNEAQLDKSGLPSDRFFAERPEGSVSTLKIQRTQQEDSAVYLCASSFVGASGSYEQYFGPGTRLTVT.

V gene TRBV27 combines with J gene TRBJ2-5; the D gene is possibly TRBD2 (7 bases). The ends were cut back, 7 bases at V and 4 bases at J, with 16 bases in the middle. Germline CDR1 reads MNHEY; CDR2 reads SMNVEV (reference sequence). This CDR3 region has 14 residues. The CDR3 nucleotides read TGTGCCAGCAACCCTAGGGGGGGAGGAGAGACCCAGTACTTC. It yields the protein CASNPRGGGETQYF.

The chain recombines TRBV5-1 with TRBJ2-5; possible D gene TRBD1, 5 bases. The CDR3 is 14 residues long. In germline, CDR1 is SGHRS, CDR2 YFSETQ. Between the trimmed V and J ends, which lost 2 bases and 3 bases, there was a span of 11 bases. CDR3 DNA sequence: TGCGCCAGCAGCTTAGGACAAAATAAAGAGACCCAGTACTTC. Its translation: CASSLGQNKETQYF. Using reference TRBV5-1 and TRBJ2-5 for the parts outside the CDR3, the full variable domain is KAGVTQTPRYLIKTRGQQVTLSCSPISGHRSVSWYQQTPGQGLQFLFEYFSETQRNKGNFPGRFSGRQFSNSRSEMNVSTLELGDSALYLCASSLGQNKETQYFGPGTRLLVL.

The DNA for the CDR3 is TGCGCCAGCAGTCGCCACACAGCAGCCAATGAGCAGTTCTTC. Protein: CASSRHTAANEQFF. The chain couples TRBV23-1 to TRBJ2-1, with no clear D. TRBV23-1 is known as an ORF, though its function is uncertain. Trimming removed 4 bases at V and 6 bases at J, with 13 bases between. CDR3 length: 14 amino acids.

V gene TRBV6-6 combines with J gene TRBJ1-1, with no clear D. The V gene lost 10 bases and the J gene lost 5 bases, with 8 bases spanning the gap. Germline CDR1 and CDR2: MNHNY and SVGAGI (reference sequence). This CDR3 has 10 residues. CDR3 sequence (DNA): TGTGCCACCGGAGAGACTGAAGCTTTCTTT. Encoded protein: CATGETEAFF.

The chain carries TRBV27 and TRBJ1-1; D is ambiguous. Trimming left V 8 bases short and J 8 bases short, with 18 bases between. The CDR3 has 13 amino acids. Germline loops: CDR1 MNHEY, CDR2 SMNVEV (reference sequence). CDR3: CASRSNIQREAFF. The CDR3 DNA reads TGTGCCAGCCGCTCCAACATCCAGCGGGAAGCTTTCTTT.

The J gene is TRBJ1-2, the V gene TRBV30; 8 bases align to TRBD1. V trimming: 3 bases; J trimming: 1 base; junction bases outside the gene matches: 10. The CDR3 sequence is 16 residues long. From germline, CDR1 is GTSNPN and CDR2 SVGIG (reference sequence). As DNA, the CDR3 is TGTGCCTGGAGAGCTGCCCACAGGGGGGATAACTATGGCTACACCTTC. Amino acids: CAWRAAHRGDNYGYTF.

This chain joins TRBV18 and TRBJ2-3; 11 nucleotides align to TRBD1. The CDR3 extends over 14 amino acids. Germline CDR1 is KGHSH and CDR2 is LQKENI. After removal of 6 bases from V and 5 bases from J, the junction contained 4 bases not matched to a gene. CDR3 coding DNA: TGTGCCAGCTCCCGGACAGGGGGCGAAGATACGCAGTATTTT. As protein: CASSRTGGEDTQYF.